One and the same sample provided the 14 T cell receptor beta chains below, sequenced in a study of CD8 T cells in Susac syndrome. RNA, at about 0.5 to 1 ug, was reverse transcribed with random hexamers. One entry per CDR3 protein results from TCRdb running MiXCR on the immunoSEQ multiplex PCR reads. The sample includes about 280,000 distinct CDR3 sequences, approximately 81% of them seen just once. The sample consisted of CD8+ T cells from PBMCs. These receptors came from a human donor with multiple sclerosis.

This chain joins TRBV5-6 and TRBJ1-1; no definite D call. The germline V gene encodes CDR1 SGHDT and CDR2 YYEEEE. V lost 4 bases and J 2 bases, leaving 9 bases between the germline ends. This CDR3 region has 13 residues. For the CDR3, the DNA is TGTGCCAGCAGCATAGACACAAACACTGAAGCTTTCTTT. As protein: CASSIDTNTEAFF.

This chain's CDR3 is CASSRMTGTSTDTQYF. CDR3 coding DNA: TGTGCCAGCAGCCGAATGACCGGGACTAGCACAGATACGCAGTATTTT. The rearrangement uses TRBV7-3 and TRBJ2-3; possibly TRBD2 for D (6 bases). The CDR3 is made up of 16 amino acids. Trimming cost V 5 bases and J 0 bases, with 15 bases left between them. Germline assignment: CDR1 SGHTA and CDR2 FQGTGA.

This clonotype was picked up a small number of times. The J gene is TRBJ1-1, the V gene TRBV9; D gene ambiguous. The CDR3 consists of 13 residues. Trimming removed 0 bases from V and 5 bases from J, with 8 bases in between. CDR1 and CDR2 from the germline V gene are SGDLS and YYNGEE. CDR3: CASSVGTGTEAFF. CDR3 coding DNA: TGTGCCAGCAGCGTAGGCACGGGAACTGAAGCTTTCTTT.

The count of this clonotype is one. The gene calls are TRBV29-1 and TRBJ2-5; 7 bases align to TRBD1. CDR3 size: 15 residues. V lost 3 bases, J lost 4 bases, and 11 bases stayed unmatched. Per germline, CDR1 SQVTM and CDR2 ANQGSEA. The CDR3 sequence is CSVETRGSRGETQYF. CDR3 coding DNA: TGCAGCGTTGAGACCAGGGGGAGTCGGGGAGAGACCCAGTACTTC. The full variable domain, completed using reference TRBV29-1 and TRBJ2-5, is SAVISQKPSRDICQRGTSLTIQCQVDSQVTMMFWYRQQPGQSLTLIATANQGSEATYESGFVIDKFPISRPNLTFSTLTVSNMSPEDSSIYLCSVETRGSRGETQYFGPGTRLLVL.

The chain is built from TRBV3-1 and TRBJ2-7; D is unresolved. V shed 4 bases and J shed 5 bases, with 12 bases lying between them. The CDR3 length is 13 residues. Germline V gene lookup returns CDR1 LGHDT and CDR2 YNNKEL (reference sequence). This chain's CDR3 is CASSPGVRNEQYF. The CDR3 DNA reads TGTGCCAGCAGCCCCGGAGTGCGGAACGAGCAGTACTTC.

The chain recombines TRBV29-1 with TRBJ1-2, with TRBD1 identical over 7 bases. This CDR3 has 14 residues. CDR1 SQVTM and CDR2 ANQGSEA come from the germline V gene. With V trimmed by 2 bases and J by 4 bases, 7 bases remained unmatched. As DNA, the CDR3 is TGCAGCGTTGAAAACAGGGGTGTAGGCTATGGCTACACCTTC. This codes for CSVENRGVGYGYTF.

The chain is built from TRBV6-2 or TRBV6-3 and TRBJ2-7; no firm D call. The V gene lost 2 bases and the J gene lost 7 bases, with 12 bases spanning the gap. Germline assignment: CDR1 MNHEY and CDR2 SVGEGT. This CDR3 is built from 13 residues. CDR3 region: CASSYGRAREQYF. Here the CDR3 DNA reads TGTGCCAGCAGTTACGGCCGGGCGCGTGAGCAGTACTTC.

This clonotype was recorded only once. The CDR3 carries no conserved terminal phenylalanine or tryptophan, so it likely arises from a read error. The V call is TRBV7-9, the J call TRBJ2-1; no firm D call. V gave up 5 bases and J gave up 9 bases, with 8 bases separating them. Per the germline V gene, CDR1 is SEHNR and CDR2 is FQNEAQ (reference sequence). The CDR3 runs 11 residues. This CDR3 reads CASSPDREQFL. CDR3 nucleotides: TGTGCCAGCAGCCCTGATCGTGAGCAGTTCCTC.

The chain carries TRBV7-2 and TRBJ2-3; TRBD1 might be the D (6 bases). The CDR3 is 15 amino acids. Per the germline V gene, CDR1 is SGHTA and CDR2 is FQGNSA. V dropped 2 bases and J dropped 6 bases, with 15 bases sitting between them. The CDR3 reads CASSLHNRVWDTQYF. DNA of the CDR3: TGTGCCAGCAGCTTACATAACAGGGTTTGGGATACGCAGTATTTT. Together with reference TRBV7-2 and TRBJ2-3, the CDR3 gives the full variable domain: GAGVSQSPSNKVTEKGKDVELRCDPISGHTALYWYRQSLGQGLEFLIYFQGNSAPDKSGLPSDRFSAERTGGSVSTLTIQRTQQEDSAVYLCASSLHNRVWDTQYFGPGTRLTVL.

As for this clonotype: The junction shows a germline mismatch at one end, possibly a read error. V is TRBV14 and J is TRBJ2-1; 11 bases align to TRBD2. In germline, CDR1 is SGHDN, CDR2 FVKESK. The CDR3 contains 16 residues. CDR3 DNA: TGTGCCTGCAGCCTCCGACTAGCGGGACATAGCAATGAGCAGTTCTTC. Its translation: CACSLRLAGHSNEQFF.

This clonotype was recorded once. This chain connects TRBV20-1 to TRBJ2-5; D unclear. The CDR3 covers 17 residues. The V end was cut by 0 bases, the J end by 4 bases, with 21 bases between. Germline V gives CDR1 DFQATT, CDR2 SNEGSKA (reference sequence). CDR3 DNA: TGCAGTGCTAGAGAAGGCGGTAGCTGGGATGTAAGAGAGACCCAGTACTTC. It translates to CSAREGGSWDVRETQYF.

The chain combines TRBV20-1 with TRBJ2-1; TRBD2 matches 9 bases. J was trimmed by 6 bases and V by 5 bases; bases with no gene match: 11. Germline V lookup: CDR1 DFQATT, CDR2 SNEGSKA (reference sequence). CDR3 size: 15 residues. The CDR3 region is CSASPLAGRINEQFF. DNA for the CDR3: TGCAGTGCTTCACCGCTAGCGGGAAGAATCAATGAGCAGTTCTTC.

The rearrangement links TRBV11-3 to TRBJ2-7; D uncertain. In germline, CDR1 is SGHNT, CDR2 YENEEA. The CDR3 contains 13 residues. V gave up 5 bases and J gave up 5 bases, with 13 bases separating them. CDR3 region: CASSVRYPNEQYF. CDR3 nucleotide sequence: TGTGCCAGCAGCGTTCGATATCCGAACGAGCAGTACTTC.

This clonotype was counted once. The chain's CDR3 is CSARFPGASYNEQFF. CDR3 nucleotide sequence: TGCAGTGCTAGATTTCCGGGAGCTTCGTACAATGAGCAGTTCTTC. The chain uses TRBV20-1 and TRBJ2-1; weak D call: TRBD2 (6 bases). Deletions cut 2 bases from V and 4 bases from J, with 15 bases between. The germline gives CDR1 DFQATT, CDR2 SNEGSKA (reference sequence). This CDR3 is built from 15 residues.